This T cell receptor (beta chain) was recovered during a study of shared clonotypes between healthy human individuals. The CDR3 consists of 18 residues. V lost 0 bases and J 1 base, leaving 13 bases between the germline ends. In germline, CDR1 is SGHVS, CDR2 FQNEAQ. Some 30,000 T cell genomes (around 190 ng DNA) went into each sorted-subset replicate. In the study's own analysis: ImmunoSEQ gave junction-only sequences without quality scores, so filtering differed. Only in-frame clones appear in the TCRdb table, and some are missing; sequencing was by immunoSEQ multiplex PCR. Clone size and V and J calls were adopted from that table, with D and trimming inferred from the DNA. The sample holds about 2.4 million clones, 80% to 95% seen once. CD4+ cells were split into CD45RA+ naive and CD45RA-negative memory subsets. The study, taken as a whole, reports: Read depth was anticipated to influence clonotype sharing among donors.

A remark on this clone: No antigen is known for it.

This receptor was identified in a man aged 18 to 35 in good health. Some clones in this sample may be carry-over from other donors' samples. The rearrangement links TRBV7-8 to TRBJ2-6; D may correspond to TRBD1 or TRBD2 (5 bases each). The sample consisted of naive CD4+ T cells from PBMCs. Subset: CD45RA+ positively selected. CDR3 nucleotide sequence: TGTGCCAGCAGCTTAGCCCCGAGGGGAACATCTGGGGCCAACGTCCTGACTTTC. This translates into CASSLAPRGTSGANVLTF.